One and the same sample provided the 32 T cell receptor beta chains below, sequenced in a study of cytotoxic CD8 clonotypes in ibrutinib-treated CLL. Using immunoSEQ multiplex PCR, the repertoire was profiled, and TCRdb retains in-frame clones only, with some absent. In the table there are roughly 49,000 clones, roughly 80% of which are singletons. Source: PBMCs, taken after 24 months of ibrutinib treatment. Receptors originate from a human donor with chronic lymphocytic leukemia.

The chain carries TRBV21-1 and TRBJ2-2; the table names TRBD1, a call not compared with the DNA. TRBV21-1 is reported as a pseudogene. The CDR3 is made up of 18 amino acids. The CDR3: CASTILSGQGGNTGELFF. CDR3 nucleotides: TGTGCCAGCACCATACTCTCCGGACAGGGGGGGAACACCGGGGAGCTGTTTTTT.

In its sample, this clone was seen a few times. The rearrangement uses TRBV28 and TRBJ2-5; D is ambiguous. Trimming took off 1 base at V and 2 bases at J, with 17 bases between the two ends. Germline CDR1 and CDR2: MDHEN and SYDVKM. This CDR3 comprises 17 residues. CDR3 residues: CASSLYQIPSVQETQYF. The CDR3 DNA is TGTGCCAGCAGTTTATACCAGATACCAAGCGTTCAAGAGACCCAGTACTTC. Variable domain in full (rest from reference TRBV28 and TRBJ2-5): DVKVTQSSRYLVKRTGEKVFLECVQDMDHENMFWYRQDPGLGLRLIYFSYDVKMKEKGDIPEGYSVSREKKERFSLILESASTNQTSMYLCASSLYQIPSVQETQYFGPGTRLLVL.

The J gene is TRBJ2-1, the V gene TRBV2; 11 bases map to TRBD2. In germline, CDR1 is SNHLY, CDR2 FYNNEI. Germline trimming cut 7 bases from V and 5 bases from J; bases unmatched to any gene: 4. The CDR3 contains 14 residues. The CDR3 DNA is TGTGCCAGCACCCGACTAGCGGGGAACAATGAGCAGTTCTTC. It is translated as CASTRLAGNNEQFF. The whole variable domain, filled in from reference TRBV2 and TRBJ2-1, reads EPEVTQTPSHQVTQMGQEVILRCVPISNHLYFYWYRQILGQKVEFLVSFYNNEISEKSEIFDDQFSVERPDGSNFTLKIRSTKLEDSAMYFCASTRLAGNNEQFFGPGTRLTVL.

The chain has TRBV27 and TRBJ2-3; 7 bases agree with TRBD2. This CDR3 comprises 14 residues. The junction had 4 bases not matched to a gene; V was cut back by 3 bases and J by 4 bases. CDR1 and CDR2 (germline): MNHEY, SMNVEV (reference sequence). The CDR3 nucleotides are TGTGCCAGCAGTTTGTCGGGAGGTGCAGATACGCAGTATTTT. Translating gives CASSLSGGADTQYF.

V usage is TRBV7-2 and J usage is TRBJ2-2; TRBD2 aligns across 14 bases. Germline trimming cut 5 bases from V and 3 bases from J; bases unmatched to any gene: 11. The CDR3 extends over 19 amino acids. The germline gives CDR1 SGHTA, CDR2 FQGNSA. CDR3 residues: CASSHPLTSGRADTGELFF. CDR3 in DNA: TGTGCCAGCAGCCACCCCCTGACTAGCGGGAGGGCCGACACCGGGGAGCTGTTTTTT.

The rearrangement links TRBV7-2 to TRBJ2-7, with D perhaps assigned TRBD1 or TRBD2 (6 bases each). CDR3 length: 14 residues. Trimming left V 5 bases short and J 7 bases short, with 18 bases between. Germline CDR1 SGHTA, CDR2 FQGNSA. This chain's CDR3 is CASSLQGSRGEQYF. DNA of the CDR3: TGTGCCAGCAGCCTTCAGGGGTCTCGGGGGGAGCAGTACTTC.

The chain combines TRBV27 with TRBJ2-7; D gene unclear. The V gene's germline CDR1 is MNHEY and CDR2 SMNVEV (reference sequence). CDR3 length: 13 amino acids. V lost 5 bases and J lost 3, with 11 bases in between. The CDR3 loop is CASSPYRDYEQYF. For the CDR3, the DNA is TGTGCCAGCAGTCCCTACCGTGACTACGAGCAGTACTTC.

The rearrangement uses TRBV15 and TRBJ1-2; TRBD1 matches 8 bases. This CDR3 has 13 residues. Losses at the gene ends were 5 bases for V and 8 bases for J; bases not matched to a gene: 7. CDR1 and CDR2 from the germline V gene are LNHNV and YYDKDF (reference sequence). CDR3 sequence reads: CATSDRTGTGYTF. In DNA form, the CDR3 reads TGTGCCACCAGCGATCGGACAGGGACCGGCTACACCTTC.

In this sample, this clone turned up a few times. The J gene is TRBJ2-1, the V gene TRBV6-1, with 10 bases lining up with TRBD2. V was pared by 9 bases and J by 9 bases, with 2 bases of the junction left unmatched. Per the germline V gene, CDR1 is MNHNS and CDR2 is SASEGT. The CDR3 is 11 residues long. CDR3 DNA sequence: TGTGCCAGTGAGCGGGAGGGTGAGCAGTTCTTC. Its protein is CASEREGEQFF.

The chain carries TRBV6-1 and TRBJ2-3, with D perhaps assigned TRBD1 or TRBD2 (5 bases each). The germline CDR1 and CDR2 sequences are MNHNS and SASEGT. V shed 3 bases and J shed 1 base, with 14 bases lying between them. The CDR3 extends over 16 amino acids. The CDR3 spells CASSEFAGARTDTQYF. The CDR3 DNA is TGTGCCAGCAGTGAGTTTGCCGGGGCCCGCACAGATACGCAGTATTTT.

The gene calls are TRBV2 and TRBJ1-2; no reliable D call. Germline V gene data show CDR1 as SNHLY and CDR2 as FYNNEI. This CDR3 comprises 13 residues. Trimming took off 7 bases at V and 8 bases at J, with 17 bases between the two ends. The CDR3 DNA reads TGTGCCAGCATAGAGGACTATAAGGGAGGCTACACCTTC. This gives the protein CASIEDYKGGYTF.

The chain links TRBV4-3 to TRBJ2-1; weak D call: TRBD2 (6 bases). Germline lookup yields CDR1 LGHNA and CDR2 YSLEER. V was trimmed by 0 bases and J by 7 bases, leaving 19 bases between them. The CDR3 totals 17 residues. The CDR3 bases are TGCGCCAGCAGCCAAGATAATGGCGGGACGGGAATAAATGAGCAGTTCTTC. Its translation: CASSQDNGGTGINEQFF.

The chain is built from TRBV5-3 and TRBJ2-1; TRBD2 matches 10 bases. TRBV5-3 qualifies as an ORF whose function is uncertain. This CDR3 is 15 amino acids long. The junction had 5 bases not matched to a gene; V was cut back by 1 base and J by 7 bases. This CDR3 is CARSLRLAGVNEQFF. The CDR3 DNA reads TGTGCCAGAAGCTTGCGGCTAGCGGGAGTTAATGAGCAGTTCTTC.

J is TRBJ1-1 and V is TRBV14; no reliable D call. The CDR3 sequence is 15 residues long. Germline CDR1 reads SGHDN; CDR2 reads FVKESK. V gave up 1 base and J gave up 1 base, with 10 bases separating them. The CDR3 region is CASSQAPSTNTEAFF. The CDR3, as DNA: TGTGCCAGCAGCCAAGCCCCGTCCACGAACACTGAAGCTTTCTTT.

The chain uses TRBV2 and TRBJ1-3; tentatively, D is TRBD1 (6 bases). This CDR3 region has 16 residues. V lost 6 bases to trimming and J lost 0 bases, with 15 bases between them. The germline gives CDR1 SNHLY, CDR2 FYNNEI. CDR3 bases: TGTGCCAGCAGGTCGGGACACCAGTTCTCTGGAAACACCATATATTTT. The encoded protein is CASRSGHQFSGNTIYF.

The chain joins TRBV27 to TRBJ2-3, with TRBD1 as a possible D gene (6 bases). The CDR3 covers 17 residues. Looked up from germline, CDR1 is MNHEY and CDR2 is SMNVEV (reference sequence). Trimming took 3 bases from V and 1 from J, leaving 17 bases between them. The CDR3 nucleotides read TGTGCCAGCAGTTTGAAGCGACAGGTCCGGGGCACAGATACGCAGTATTTT. It yields the protein CASSLKRQVRGTDTQYF.

V is TRBV5-1 and J is TRBJ1-2; 8 positions agree with TRBD1. With V trimmed by 4 bases and J by 3 bases, 2 bases remained unmatched. This CDR3 contains 13 residues. Germline CDR1 is SGHRS and CDR2 is YFSETQ. The CDR3 sequence: CASSQGADYGYTF. The CDR3 DNA is TGCGCCAGCAGCCAGGGGGCAGACTATGGCTACACCTTC.

The V gene is TRBV9, the J gene TRBJ2-7, with TRBD2 as a possible D gene (5 bases). V was clipped by 3 bases and J by 5 bases, with 21 bases between them. Germline CDR1 SGDLS, CDR2 YYNGEE. The CDR3 contains 16 residues. Here the CDR3 reads CASSAAASALLHEQYF. The CDR3 bases are TGTGCCAGCAGCGCAGCGGCGTCGGCCCTGCTCCACGAGCAGTACTTC.

The chain links TRBV2 to TRBJ2-5; no clear D gene. CDR1 is SNHLY and CDR2 is FYNNEI in the germline V gene. The CDR3 runs 13 residues. V gave up 7 bases and J gave up 4 bases, with 13 bases separating them. CDR3 loop: CASNYGRGETQYF. The CDR3 bases are TGTGCCAGCAACTACGGACGAGGAGAGACCCAGTACTTC.

The gene calls are TRBV5-4 and TRBJ2-7, with 9 bases lining up with TRBD2. V gave up 0 bases and J gave up 6 bases; unmatched junction bases: 7. This CDR3 contains 15 residues. CDR1 and CDR2 from the germline V gene are SGHNT and YYREEE (reference sequence). The DNA of the CDR3 is TGTGCCAGCAGCTTGGGCGGGACTAGCTCTGGCGAGCAGTACTTC. Translating gives CASSLGGTSSGEQYF. The full variable domain, its missing parts supplied by reference TRBV5-4 and TRBJ2-7, is ETGVTQSPTHLIKTRGQQVTLRCSSQSGHNTVSWYQQALGQGPQFIFQYYREEENGRGNFPPRFSGLQFPNYSSELNVNALELDDSALYLCASSLGGTSSGEQYFGPGTRLTVT.

The chain combines TRBV7-9 with TRBJ2-3; D not certain. The V and J ends lost 4 bases and 0 bases respectively, with 11 bases between them. Germline V gene sequence: CDR1 SEHNR, CDR2 FQNEAQ (reference sequence). There are 15 residues in the CDR3. The CDR3 region has the DNA TGTGCCAGCAGCTCCCGACTCACTAGCACAGATACGCAGTATTTT. Its protein is CASSSRLTSTDTQYF.

This rearrangement joins TRBV19 to TRBJ2-7; 11 positions match TRBD1. After removal of 3 bases from V and 0 bases from J, the junction contained 1 base not matched to a gene. The germline CDR1 and CDR2 sequences are LNHDA and SQIVND (reference sequence). The CDR3 runs to 15 residues. As DNA, the CDR3 is TGTGCCAGTAGTATCGGGACAGGGGGCTCCTACGAGCAGTACTTC. Protein sequence: CASSIGTGGSYEQYF.

CDR3 nucleotides: TGTGCCAGTAGTATAGGGCAACCCACAGATACGCAGTATTTT. Translating gives CASSIGQPTDTQYF. The chain couples TRBV19 to TRBJ2-3, with D hard to call. The CDR3 has 14 residues. Germline V gives CDR1 LNHDA, CDR2 SQIVND (reference sequence). V was cut by 1 base and J by 2 bases, with 7 bases left in between.

The chain employs TRBV5-1 and TRBJ2-5, with 10 bases identical to TRBD2. Germline assignment: CDR1 SGHRS and CDR2 YFSETQ. The CDR3 spans 16 residues. The ends lost 2 bases at V and 0 bases at J; junction bases unmatched: 4. The chain's CDR3 is CASSFSTSGHQETQYF. The CDR3 bases are TGCGCCAGCAGCTTTTCGACTAGCGGGCACCAAGAGACCCAGTACTTC.

J is TRBJ1-2 and V is TRBV11-2, with a tentative D call TRBD1 (6 bases). The CDR3 length is 13 residues. The germline V gene has CDR1 SGHAT and CDR2 FQNNGV. The ends were cut back, 2 bases at V and 4 bases at J, with 8 bases in the middle. The CDR3 bases are TGTGCCAGCAGCTTATCAGGGGCCTATGGCTACACCTTC. Residues: CASSLSGAYGYTF.

The J gene is TRBJ2-1, the V gene TRBV5-1; 7 bases are a match to TRBD2. Trimming took 4 bases from V and 8 from J; bases not matched to a gene: 21. CDR1 is SGHRS and CDR2 is YFSETQ in the germline V gene. This CDR3 has 18 residues. The CDR3 is CASSPGRLAEISGDEQFF. The CDR3 DNA reads TGCGCCAGCAGCCCAGGGCGGCTAGCGGAAATTTCGGGGGATGAGCAGTTCTTC. The full variable domain, its missing parts supplied by reference TRBV5-1 and TRBJ2-1, is KAGVTQTPRYLIKTRGQQVTLSCSPISGHRSVSWYQQTPGQGLQFLFEYFSETQRNKGNFPGRFSGRQFSNSRSEMNVSTLELGDSALYLCASSPGRLAEISGDEQFFGPGTRLTVL.

Relative to its sample, this clone is medium-sized. The rearrangement links TRBV4-2 to TRBJ2-4, with D tentatively TRBD1 (5 bases). This CDR3 contains 15 residues. Looked up from germline, CDR1 is LGHNA and CDR2 is YNFKEQ. The V and J ends lost 0 bases and 8 bases respectively, with 14 bases between them. The CDR3 sequence: CASSQDKGSVDIQYF. The CDR3 region has the DNA TGTGCCAGCAGCCAAGATAAGGGGTCCGTGGACATTCAGTACTTC.

This clone was found a few times. This chain connects TRBV7-4 to TRBJ2-5, with D possibly being TRBD2 (5 bases). The CDR3 loop spans 16 amino acids. Germline V gives CDR1 SGHVT, CDR2 SQSDAQ. Trimming left V 2 bases short and J 3 bases short, with 16 bases between. The DNA for the CDR3 is TGTGCCAGCAGCTTATCTGCAGCGGAGGCAAAAGAGACCCAGTACTTC. Protein: CASSLSAAEAKETQYF. The complete variable domain, with remaining parts taken from reference TRBV7-4 and TRBJ2-5, reads GAGVSQSPRYKVAKRGRDVALRCDSISGHVTLYWYRQTLGQGSEVLTYSQSDAQRDKSGRPSGRFSAERPERSVSTLKIQRTEQGDSAVYLCASSLSAAEAKETQYFGPGTRLLVL.

This rearrangement joins TRBV30 to TRBJ1-4; 8 positions agree with TRBD1. CDR3 length equals 13 residues. The V and J ends lost 4 bases and 7 bases, in that order; junction bases with no gene match: 5. Germline loops: CDR1 GTSNPN, CDR2 SVGIG (reference sequence). CDR3: CAWKGQGGEKLFF. The DNA of the CDR3 is TGTGCCTGGAAAGGACAGGGCGGTGAAAAACTGTTTTTT. The whole variable domain, remainder taken from reference TRBV30 and TRBJ1-4, is SQTIHQWPATLVQPVGSPLSLECTVEGTSNPNLYWYRQAAGRGLQLLFYSVGIGQISSEVPQNLSASRPQDRQFILSSKKLLLSDSGFYLCAWKGQGGEKLFFGSGTQLSVL.

This chain connects TRBV29-1 to TRBJ2-5; TRBD2 agrees at 7 bases. This CDR3 has 13 residues. The V gene end was trimmed by 6 bases and the J gene end by 5 bases; junction bases not matched to a gene: 9. Per the germline V gene, CDR1 is SQVTM and CDR2 is ANQGSEA. The CDR3 DNA follows: TGCAGCGTAGACCCCGTGGGGGGGGAGACCCAGTACTTC. Protein: CSVDPVGGETQYF.

This rearrangement joins TRBV4-1 to TRBJ1-4, with D possibly TRBD1 on 5 matching bases. The CDR3 totals 13 residues. Trimming left V 7 bases short and J 4 bases short, with 10 bases between. Germline V CDR1 and CDR2: MGHRA, YSYEKL. The DNA of the CDR3 is TGCGCCAGCAACACAGGCTATAATGAAAAACTGTTTTTT. Residues: CASNTGYNEKLFF.

This chain connects TRBV5-1 to TRBJ2-2; no reliable D call. Germline values: CDR1 SGHRS, CDR2 YFSETQ. V lost 0 bases, J lost 2 bases, and 11 bases lay in between. CDR3 length equals 16 residues. The CDR3 spells CASSLEVGPNTGELFF. The CDR3 DNA follows: TGCGCCAGCAGCTTGGAGGTTGGCCCAAACACCGGGGAGCTGTTTTTT.